This T cell receptor (beta chain) is drawn from a study of a mutant IDH1 vaccine in newly diagnosed glioma. V was cut by 4 bases and J by 7 bases, with 11 bases left in between. This CDR3 comprises 12 residues. Germline-derived CDR1 and CDR2 are SNHLY and FYNNEI. Study findings and constraints: Among all patients, vaccine-induced immune responses occurred in 80% to 95%.

A remark on this clone: Antigen: not known.

The assay was immunoSEQ multiplex PCR, and TCRdb's table has in-frame clones only and misses some. The sample records about 54,000 clones, 87% being singletons. Stated time point: week 23, last vaccination. Vaccination used 300 ug of mutant IDH1 20-mer peptide per dose, with topical imiquimod. Sample: PBMCs, taken from a glioma patient whose treatment included an IDH1 peptide vaccine. V is TRBV2 and J is TRBJ2-7; TRBD1 might be the D (5 bases). The sequence was obtained from a man in his forties with glioma. CDR3: CASSVQGGEQYF. The CDR3 nucleotides read TGTGCCAGCAGTGTCCAGGGTGGGGAGCAGTACTTC.